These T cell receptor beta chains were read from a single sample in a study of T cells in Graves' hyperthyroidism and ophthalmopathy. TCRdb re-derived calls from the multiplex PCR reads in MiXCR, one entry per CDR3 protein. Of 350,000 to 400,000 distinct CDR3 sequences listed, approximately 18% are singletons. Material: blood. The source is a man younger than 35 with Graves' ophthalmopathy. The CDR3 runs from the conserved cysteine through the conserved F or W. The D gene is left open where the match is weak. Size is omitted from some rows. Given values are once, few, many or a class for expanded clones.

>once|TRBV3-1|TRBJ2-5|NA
TGTGCCAGCAGCCGGGACGGGGAAAAGACCCAGTACTTC
CASSRDGEKTQYF
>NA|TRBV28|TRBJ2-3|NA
TGTGCCAGCAGTTTCAACGAAGCGGGAGATACGCAGTATTTT
CASSFNEAGDTQYF
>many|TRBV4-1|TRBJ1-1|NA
TGCGCCAGCAGCCAAGAAGGTCCGAACACTGAAGCTTTCTTT
CASSQEGPNTEAFF
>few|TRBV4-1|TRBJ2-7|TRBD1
TGCGCCAGCAGCCCGGACAGGGGCGGAGGGCGGGAGCAGTACTTC
CASSPDRGGGREQYF
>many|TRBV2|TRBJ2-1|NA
TGTGCCAGCAATATCATTAGGGAGAATGAGCAGTTCTTC
CASNIIRENEQFF
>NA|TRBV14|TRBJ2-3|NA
TGTGCCAGCAGCCAAGACCAGGGGAGGGGATACACAGATACGCAGTATTTT
CASSQDQGRGYTDTQYF
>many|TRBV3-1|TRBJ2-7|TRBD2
TGTGCCAGCAGCCAAGTTGGACTAGGCGAGCAGTACTTC
CASSQVGLGEQYF
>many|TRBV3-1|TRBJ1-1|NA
TGTGCCAGCAGCCAAGAGGTGAGGGGGAACCGAGCTTTCTTT
CASSQEVRGNRAFF
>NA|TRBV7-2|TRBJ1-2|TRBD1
TGTGCCAGCAGCCTAACAGCGGGACAGGGGGGGCGAGGGGCCTATGGCTACACCTTC
CASSLTAGQGGRGAYGYTF
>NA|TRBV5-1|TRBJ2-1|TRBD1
TGCGCCAGCAGCTTAGAGGGACAGGGTCCTTACAATGAGCAGTTCTTC
CASSLEGQGPYNEQFF
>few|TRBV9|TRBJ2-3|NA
TGTGCCAGCAGCGTAGGCAGCGCCTCTCACACAGATACGCAGTATTTT
CASSVGSASHTDTQYF
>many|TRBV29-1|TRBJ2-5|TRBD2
TGCAGCGCCTGGACTAGCGGGGGCCAAGAGACCCAGTACTTC
CSAWTSGGQETQYF
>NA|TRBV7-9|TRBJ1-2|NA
TGTGCCAGCAGCTTCGGGGCTCCGAACCTAAACTATGGCTACACCTTC
CASSFGAPNLNYGYTF
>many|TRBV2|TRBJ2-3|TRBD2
TGTGCCAGCGATGGTCGAGCGGGGACCGCCGCCACGCAGTATTTT
CASDGRAGTAATQYF
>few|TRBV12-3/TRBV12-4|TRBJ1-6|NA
TGTGCCAGCAGTGTACAGGGAGGGAATTCACCCCTCCACTTT
CASSVQGGNSPLHF
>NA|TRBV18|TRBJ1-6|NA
TGTGCCAGCTCACCAGACGGGCTTGGATCACCCCTCCACTTT
CASSPDGLGSPLHF
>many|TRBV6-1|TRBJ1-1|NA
TGTGCCAGCACCAGGGAAGGGAACACTGAAGCTTTCTTT
CASTREGNTEAFF
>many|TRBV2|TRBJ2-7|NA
TGTGCCAGCAGTCAGTACGAGCAGTACTTC
CASSQYEQYF
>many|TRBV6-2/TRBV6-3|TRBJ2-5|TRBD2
TGTGCCAGCAGTCGCTCTCCGGGACTACAAGAGACCCAGTACTTC
CASSRSPGLQETQYF
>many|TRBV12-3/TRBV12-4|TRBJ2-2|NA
TGTGCCAGCAGTTTGGCCAGGAGCTACACCGGGGAGCTGTTTTTT
CASSLARSYTGELFF
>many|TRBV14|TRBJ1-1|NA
TGTGCCAGCAGCACCTATCAGGGGTTGGGGGTGAACACTGAAGCTTTCTTT
CASSTYQGLGVNTEAFF
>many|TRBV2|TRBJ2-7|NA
TGTGCCAGCAGACCCCAAGGCGCGGGAGAGCAGTACTTC
CASRPQGAGEQYF
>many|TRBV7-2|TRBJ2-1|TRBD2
TGTGCCAGCAGCTTTAAGGGTCCGGGACTAACACTCACCGAGCAGTTCTTC
CASSFKGPGLTLTEQFF
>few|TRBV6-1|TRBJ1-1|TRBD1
TGTGCCAGCAGTAACCGGGACAGAGATATGAACACTGAAGCTTTCTTT
CASSNRDRDMNTEAFF
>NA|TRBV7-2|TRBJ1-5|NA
TGTGCCAGCAGCTCGGTGTCCGGGGGCAATCAGCCCCAGCATTTT
CASSSVSGGNQPQHF
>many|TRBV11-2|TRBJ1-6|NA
TGTGCCAGCAGCTTACATTTCCCGACCTATAATTCACCCCTCCACTTT
CASSLHFPTYNSPLHF
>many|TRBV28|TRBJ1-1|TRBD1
TGTGCCAGCAGTTTACCCGGACAGGGTAACACTGAAGCTTTCTTT
CASSLPGQGNTEAFF
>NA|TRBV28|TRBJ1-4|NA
TGTGCCAGCACCCTTCAGGGCGCTAATGAAAAACTGTTTTTT
CASTLQGANEKLFF
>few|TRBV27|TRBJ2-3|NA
TGTGCCAGCACGAACAGGGTCGGCACAGATACGCAGTATTTT
CASTNRVGTDTQYF
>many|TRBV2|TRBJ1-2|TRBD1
TGTGCCAGCAGTGATGGGACAGGGGGCATACCTCGGGGCTACACCTTC
CASSDGTGGIPRGYTF
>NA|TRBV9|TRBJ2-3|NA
TGTGCCAGCAGCGTAGCTGGGGGGCCCTCCACAGATACGCAGTATTTT
CASSVAGGPSTDTQYF
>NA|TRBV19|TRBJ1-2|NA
TGTGCCAGTAGTATACAGGGGTTTGATGGCTACACCTTC
CASSIQGFDGYTF
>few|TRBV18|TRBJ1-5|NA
TGTGCCAGCTCACCTGCCACGGTCGGGAATCAGCCCCAGCATTTT
CASSPATVGNQPQHF
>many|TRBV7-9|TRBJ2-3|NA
TGTGCCAGCAGCTTAGTCCCCCTAAGCACAGATACGCAGTATTTT
CASSLVPLSTDTQYF
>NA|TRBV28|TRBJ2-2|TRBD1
TGTGCCAGCAGACCCCCCGACAGGGGGCTGGGCGGGGAGCTGTTTTTT
CASRPPDRGLGGELFF
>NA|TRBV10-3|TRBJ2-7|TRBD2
TGTGCCATCAAGAGTTTTAGCGGGGCAACCGGGAGGCAGTACTTC
CAIKSFSGATGRQYF
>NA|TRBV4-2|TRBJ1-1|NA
TGTGCCAGCAGCCAAGATTCGGGGGGGGCTGAAGCTTTCTTT
CASSQDSGGAEAFF
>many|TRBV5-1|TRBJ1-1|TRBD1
TGCGCCAGCGGCGCCGGGACAGGGGGCACTGAAGCTTTCTTT
CASGAGTGGTEAFF
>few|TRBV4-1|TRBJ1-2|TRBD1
TGCGCCAGCAGCCAAGAGGCCCGACAGGGTTGGGGCTACACCTTC
CASSQEARQGWGYTF
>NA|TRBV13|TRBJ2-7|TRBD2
TGTGCCAGCAGCCCCCCCGGGGGAGCGGGGGGGCCAGCCTACGAGCAGTACTTC
CASSPPGGAGGPAYEQYF
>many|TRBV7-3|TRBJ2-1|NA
TGTGCCAGCAGCCCTAACTCTTGGGTCGATGAGCAGTTCTTC
CASSPNSWVDEQFF
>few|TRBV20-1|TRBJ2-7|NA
TGCAGTGCTAGAGGACAGACGGCCCCCTACGAGCAGTACTTC
CSARGQTAPYEQYF
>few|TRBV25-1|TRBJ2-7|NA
TGTGCCAGCGGTCCGGGCTCCAACGAGCAGTACTTC
CASGPGSNEQYF
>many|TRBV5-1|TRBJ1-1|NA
TGCGCCAGCAGCTTGGCCGCATGGCAGGGTGAAACTGAAGCTTTCTTT
CASSLAAWQGETEAFF
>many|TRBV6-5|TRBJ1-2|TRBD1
TGTGCCAGCAGTTACTCGACTGGGGGACAGGGGATCTATGGCTACACCTTC
CASSYSTGGQGIYGYTF
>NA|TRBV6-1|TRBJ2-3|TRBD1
TGTGCCAGCAGTGAAAGGACAGGGGATTTCACAGATACGCAGTATTTT
CASSERTGDFTDTQYF
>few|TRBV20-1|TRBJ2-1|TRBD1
TGCAGTGCTAGGGTACAGGGGGCGAAGGGCAATGAGCAGTTCTTC
CSARVQGAKGNEQFF
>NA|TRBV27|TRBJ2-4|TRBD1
TGTGCCAGCAGTCCGGACAGGGACGACATTCAGTACTTC
CASSPDRDDIQYF
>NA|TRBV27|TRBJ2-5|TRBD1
TGTGCCGGCAGTTCCGGGACAGGGGGAGTGGAGACCCAGTACTTC
CAGSSGTGGVETQYF
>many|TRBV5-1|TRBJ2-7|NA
TGCGCCAGCAGCTTGGACATCGTACAGCCGGGGCACGAGCAGTACTTC
CASSLDIVQPGHEQYF
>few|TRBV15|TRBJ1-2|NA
TGTGCCACCAGCAGAGATCGACGGGGCCCCGCGGGCGGCTACACCTTC
CATSRDRRGPAGGYTF
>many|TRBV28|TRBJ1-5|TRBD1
TGTGCCAGCAGCCAAGAGGGGACAGGGTCGTTGACCCAGCATTTT
CASSQEGTGSLTQHF
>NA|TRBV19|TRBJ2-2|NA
TGTGCCAGTACCCCACGGGTCGGGACCGGGGAGCTGTTTTTT
CASTPRVGTGELFF
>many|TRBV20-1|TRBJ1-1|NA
TGCAGTGCTAGAACAATGGGTGAAGCTTTCTTT
CSARTMGEAFF
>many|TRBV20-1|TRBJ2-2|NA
TGCAGTGCCCGGACTCCCGGGGGCGGGGAGCTGTTTTTT
CSARTPGGGELFF